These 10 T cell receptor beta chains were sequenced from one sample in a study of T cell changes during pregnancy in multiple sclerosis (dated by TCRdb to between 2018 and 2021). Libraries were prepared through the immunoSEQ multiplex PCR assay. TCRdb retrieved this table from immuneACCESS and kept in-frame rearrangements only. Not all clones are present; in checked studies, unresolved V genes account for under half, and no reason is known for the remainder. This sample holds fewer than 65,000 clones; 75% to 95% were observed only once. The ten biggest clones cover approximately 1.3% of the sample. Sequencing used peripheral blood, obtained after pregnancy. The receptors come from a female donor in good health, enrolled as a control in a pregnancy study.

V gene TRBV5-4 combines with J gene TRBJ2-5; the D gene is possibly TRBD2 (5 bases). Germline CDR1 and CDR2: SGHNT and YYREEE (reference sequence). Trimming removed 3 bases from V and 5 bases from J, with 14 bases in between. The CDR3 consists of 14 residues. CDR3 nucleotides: TGTGCCAGCAGCTCGTCGGCGGGTTGGGAGACCCAGTACTTC. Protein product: CASSSSAGWETQYF.

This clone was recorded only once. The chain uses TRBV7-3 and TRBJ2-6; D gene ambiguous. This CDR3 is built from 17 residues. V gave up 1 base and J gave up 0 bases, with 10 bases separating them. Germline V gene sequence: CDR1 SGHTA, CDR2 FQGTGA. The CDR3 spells CASSLILSGSGANVLTF. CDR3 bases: TGTGCCAGCAGCTTAATTCTATCGGGCTCTGGGGCCAACGTCCTGACTTTC.

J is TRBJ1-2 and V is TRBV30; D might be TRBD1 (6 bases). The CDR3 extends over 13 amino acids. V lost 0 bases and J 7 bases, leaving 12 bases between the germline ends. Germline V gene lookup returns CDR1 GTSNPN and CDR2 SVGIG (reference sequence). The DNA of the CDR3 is TGTGCCTGGAGTGTACGTGGGGGCGTTGGCTACACCTTC. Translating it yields CAWSVRGGVGYTF.

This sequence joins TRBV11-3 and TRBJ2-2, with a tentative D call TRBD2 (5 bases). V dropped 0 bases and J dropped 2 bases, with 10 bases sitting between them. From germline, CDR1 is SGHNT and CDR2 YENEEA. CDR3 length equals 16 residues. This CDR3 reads CASSLEVEGNTGELFF. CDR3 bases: TGTGCCAGCAGCTTAGAGGTAGAGGGAAACACCGGGGAGCTGTTTTTT.

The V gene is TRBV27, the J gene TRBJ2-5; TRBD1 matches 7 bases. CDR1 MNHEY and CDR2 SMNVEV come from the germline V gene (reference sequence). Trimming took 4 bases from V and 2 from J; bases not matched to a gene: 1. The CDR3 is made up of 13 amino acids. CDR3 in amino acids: CASSWGQQETQYF. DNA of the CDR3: TGTGCCAGCAGTTGGGGACAGCAAGAGACCCAGTACTTC.

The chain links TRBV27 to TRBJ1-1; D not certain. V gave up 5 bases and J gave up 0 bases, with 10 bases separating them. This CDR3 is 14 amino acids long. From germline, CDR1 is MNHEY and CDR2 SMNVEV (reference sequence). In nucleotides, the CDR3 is TGTGCCAGCAGTATTTTCAGTATGAACACTGAAGCTTTCTTT. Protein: CASSIFSMNTEAFF.

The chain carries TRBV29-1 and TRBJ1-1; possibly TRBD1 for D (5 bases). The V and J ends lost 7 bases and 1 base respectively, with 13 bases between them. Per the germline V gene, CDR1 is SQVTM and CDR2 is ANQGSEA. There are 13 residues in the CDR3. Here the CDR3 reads CSAAEQENTEAFF. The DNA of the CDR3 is TGCAGCGCTGCCGAACAGGAGAACACTGAAGCTTTCTTT.

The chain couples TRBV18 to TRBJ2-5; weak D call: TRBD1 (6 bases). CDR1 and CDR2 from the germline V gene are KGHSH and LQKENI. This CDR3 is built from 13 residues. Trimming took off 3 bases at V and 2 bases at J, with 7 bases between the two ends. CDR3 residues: CASSPGQQETQYF. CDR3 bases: TGTGCCAGCTCACCGGGACAACAAGAGACCCAGTACTTC.

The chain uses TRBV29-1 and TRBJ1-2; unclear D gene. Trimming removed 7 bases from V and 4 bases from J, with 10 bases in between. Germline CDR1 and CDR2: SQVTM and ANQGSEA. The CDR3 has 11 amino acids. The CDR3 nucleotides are TGCAGCGCTCTGGGAGGCTATGGCTACACCTTC. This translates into CSALGGYGYTF.

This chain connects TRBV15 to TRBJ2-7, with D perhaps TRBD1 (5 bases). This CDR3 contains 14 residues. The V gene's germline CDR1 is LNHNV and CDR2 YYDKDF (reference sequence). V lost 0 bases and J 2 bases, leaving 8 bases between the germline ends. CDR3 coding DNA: TGTGCCACCAGCAGAGATGACAGCCCCTACGAGCAGTACTTC. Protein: CATSRDDSPYEQYF.